This TCR beta chain was found in a study of shared clonotypes between healthy human individuals. Turning to the study itself: CD8 memory received one plate per donor, CD8 naive two, CD4 memory three and CD4 naive three. Findings and limits, study-wide: Naive subsets generally had larger estimated richness than memory subsets. Few donors limited the genetic and exposure-history diversity represented.

As to this clone: Its cognate antigen is unknown.

Trimming removed 6 bases at V and 0 bases at J, with 15 bases between. CDR1 MDHEN and CDR2 SYDVKM come from the germline V gene. CDR3 length equals 16 residues. Clones were read by immunoSEQ multiplex PCR, and TCRdb kept only the in-frame ones, dropping some. The repertoire consists of 2 million to 2.5 million clones, with just over 90% occurring once and the leading ten covering about 0.39%. This receptor was taken from a man younger than 30 in good health. Some clones in this sample may be carry-over from other donors' samples. Source material: naive CD4+ T cells from PBMCs. Subset reported: CD45RA+ positively selected. V gene TRBV28 combines with J gene TRBJ2-1; maybe TRBD2 (6 bases). CDR3: CASRSSSANSYNEQFF. CDR3 sequence (DNA): TGTGCCAGCAGGTCCTCTAGCGCAAACTCCTACAATGAGCAGTTCTTC.